This T cell receptor beta chain stems from a study of blood T cell repertoires in COVID-19. Study information: Spain, Italy and the United States supplied samples that represented acute and convalescent COVID-19.

Generated by immunoSEQ multiplex PCR, the TCRdb table keeps only in-frame clones and is missing some. The sample holds a few hundred thousand clones, 88% seen once. Trimming shortened V by 4 bases and J by 2 bases, and 3 bases separated the two germline ends. Germline values: CDR1 MNHEY, CDR2 SVGAGI. The CDR3 length is 12 residues. The sequence derives from a man at least 80 years old with acute or convalescent COVID-19. This sequence joins TRBV6-5 and TRBJ1-5, with D unclear. Sequenced input: peripheral blood. DNA of the CDR3: TGTGCCAGCAGTTCGGGCAATCAGCCCCAGCATTTT. Translation gives CASSSGNQPQHF.